Below, 29 T cell receptor beta chains from the same sample are listed, as sequenced in a study of T cell responses to AZD1222 COVID-19 vaccine. The protocol was immunoSEQ multiplex PCR, while the TCRdb copy is restricted to in-frame clones and leaves out a portion. Here the sample spans some 120,000 clones, around 92% being singletons. The sequenced sample was peripheral blood, obtained 28 days after the second AZD1222 dose. The receptors shown here come from an adult who received the AZD1222 COVID-19 vaccine.

This clone has only one observation. The chain carries TRBV19 and TRBJ2-1; D possibly corresponds to TRBD1 (6 bases). CDR1 and CDR2 (germline): LNHDA, SQIVND (reference sequence). V was clipped by 7 bases and J by 8 bases, with 21 bases between them. This CDR3 comprises 15 residues. CDR3 nucleotides: TGTGCCAGTAAAACTCGGGCAGGGGCCTATGATGAGCAGTTCTTC. Protein sequence: CASKTRAGAYDEQFF.

The chain couples TRBV7-2 to TRBJ2-7, with 10 nucleotides matching TRBD1. CDR1 SGHTA and CDR2 FQGNSA come from the germline V gene. V gave up 5 bases and J gave up 0 bases; unmatched junction bases: 4. The CDR3 consists of 15 residues. The CDR3 region has the DNA TGTGCCAGCAGCAGAGGGACAGGGGTCTCCTACGAGCAGTACTTC. This codes for CASSRGTGVSYEQYF.

The chain has TRBV18 and TRBJ2-2; tentative D call: TRBD2 (6 bases). Germline CDR1 and CDR2: KGHSH and LQKENI. Trimming pared 3 bases from V and 6 bases from J, leaving 11 bases between. The CDR3 has 14 residues. The CDR3 loop is CASSPFGEAGELFF. Here the CDR3 DNA reads TGTGCCAGCTCACCTTTCGGGGAGGCCGGGGAGCTGTTTTTT.

The chain joins TRBV4-2 to TRBJ1-1; no definite D call. Germline CDR1 LGHNA, CDR2 YNFKEQ. CDR3 size: 13 residues. Trimming took off 1 base at V and 4 bases at J, with 7 bases between the two ends. The chain's CDR3 is CASSQAVGTEAFF. The CDR3, as DNA: TGTGCCAGCAGCCAAGCTGTGGGCACTGAAGCTTTCTTT.

In this sample, this clone turned up once. This chain uses TRBV4-1 with TRBJ1-3; D call uncertain. Germline V gene lookup returns CDR1 MGHRA and CDR2 YSYEKL. Trimming cost V 0 bases and J 4 bases, with 13 bases left between them. The CDR3 has 16 amino acids. The CDR3 here is CASSQDPRAQGNTIYF. The CDR3 DNA follows: TGCGCCAGCAGCCAAGATCCCAGAGCCCAGGGAAACACCATATATTTT.

The V and J genes are TRBV6-5 and TRBJ2-1; 10 bases map to TRBD2. The V and J ends lost 6 bases and 9 bases, in that order; junction bases with no gene match: 11. The CDR3 is 15 residues long. CDR1 is MNHEY, CDR2 SVGAGI, per germline. Here the CDR3 DNA reads TGTGCCAGCAGCCGGGGGCTAGCGGGAGTAAGTGAGCAGTTCTTC. Translating it yields CASSRGLAGVSEQFF.

The chain links TRBV28 to TRBJ2-7; D is undetermined. Germline loops: CDR1 MDHEN, CDR2 SYDVKM. The CDR3 consists of 15 residues. V was clipped by 3 bases and J by 0 bases, with 12 bases between them. CDR3 protein: CASSLLGSTSYEQYF. CDR3 bases: TGTGCCAGCAGTTTGCTAGGGTCCACCTCCTACGAGCAGTACTTC.

This sequence joins TRBV6-5 and TRBJ1-1; 7 bases map to TRBD1. Trimming took 6 bases from V and 4 from J; bases not matched to a gene: 11. The CDR3 is 15 amino acids. Germline CDR1 reads MNHEY; CDR2 reads SVGAGI. The CDR3 DNA reads as TGTGCCAGCAGGAAAGCAGGGGGAACGGGCACTGAAGCTTTCTTT. Translation: CASRKAGGTGTEAFF.

This chain connects TRBV28 to TRBJ2-7, with 13 nucleotides matching TRBD2. CDR1 and CDR2 (germline): MDHEN, SYDVKM. Trimming cost V 6 bases and J 6 bases; bases outside gene matches: 8. The CDR3 extends over 15 amino acids. The CDR3 here is CASRHGLAGVGEQYF. Written as DNA, the CDR3 is TGTGCCAGCAGACACGGACTAGCGGGAGTCGGCGAGCAGTACTTC.

CDR3 loop: CASSLGYTEAFF. CDR3 coding DNA: TGTGCCAGCAGTTTGGGGTACACTGAAGCTTTCTTT. This chain links TRBV28 with TRBJ1-1, with unresolved D. The CDR3 is 12 residues long. Trimming took off 3 bases at V and 3 bases at J, with 5 bases between the two ends. CDR1 MDHEN and CDR2 SYDVKM come from the germline V gene.

The chain carries TRBV19 and TRBJ1-3; a possible D gene is TRBD1 (5 bases). The CDR3 totals 14 residues. The V end lost 6 bases, the J end lost 0 bases, and 9 bases lay between the germline ends. Germline values: CDR1 LNHDA, CDR2 SQIVND (reference sequence). Here the CDR3 reads CASSHRSSGNTIYF. Written as DNA, the CDR3 is TGTGCCAGTAGCCACAGGAGCTCTGGAAACACCATATATTTT.

This clone is a singleton in its sample. The chain has TRBV7-2 and TRBJ2-2; 7 bases are a match to TRBD1. There are 14 residues in the CDR3. V lost 5 bases and J lost 6; bases outside the gene matches: 6. Germline CDR1 SGHTA, CDR2 FQGNSA. The CDR3 DNA follows: TGTGCCAGCAGCCCTGACAGGGTTTCCGGGGAGCTGTTTTTT. Its translation is CASSPDRVSGELFF.

The chain recombines TRBV10-3 with TRBJ1-1; 7 nucleotides line up with TRBD1. Germline CDR1 ENHRY, CDR2 SYGVKD. Germline trimming cut 3 bases from V and 1 base from J; bases unmatched to any gene: 5. The CDR3 is 15 residues long. DNA of the CDR3: TGTGCCATCAGTGACCCGGGACAGCAGAACACTGAAGCTTTCTTT. This sequence encodes CAISDPGQQNTEAFF.

The rearrangement links TRBV3-1 (or the pseudogene TRBV3-2) to TRBJ1-3; D not certain. This CDR3 comprises 18 residues. Germline V CDR1 and CDR2: LGHDT, YNNKEL (reference sequence). Trimming took off 2 bases at V and 0 bases at J, with 17 bases between the two ends. The CDR3 coding sequence is TGTGCCAGCAGCCAACCCACTTGGATCCCCTTCTCTGGAAACACCATATATTTT. It is translated as CASSQPTWIPFSGNTIYF.

V and J are TRBV9 and TRBJ2-3; perhaps TRBD2 as D (6 bases). CDR1 is SGDLS and CDR2 is YYNGEE in the germline V gene. The V gene lost 0 bases and the J gene lost 4 bases, with 12 bases spanning the gap. This CDR3 has 15 residues. The CDR3 here is CASSVGLVFADTQYF. Here the CDR3 DNA reads TGTGCCAGCAGCGTAGGACTAGTTTTTGCAGATACGCAGTATTTT.

The V call is TRBV27, the J call TRBJ2-5; D is unclear. Germline CDR1 MNHEY, CDR2 SMNVEV (reference sequence). The germline V and J ends were trimmed by 0 bases and 5 bases, with 13 bases remaining between them. This CDR3 spans 15 amino acids. The CDR3 nucleotides are TGTGCCAGCAGTTTATCGTTGACGTTGGGTGAGACCCAGTACTTC. Translated, it gives CASSLSLTLGETQYF.

The chain links TRBV5-1 to TRBJ1-6, with 9 bases that match TRBD1. There are 15 residues in the CDR3. V shed 4 bases and J 9 bases; nucleotides not matched to a gene: 8. The germline gives CDR1 SGHRS, CDR2 YFSETQ. The CDR3, as DNA: TGCGCCAGCAGCCCGGAGGGACAGGGCCGTTCACCCCTCCACTTT. Its translation: CASSPEGQGRSPLHF. Full variable domain (outside the CDR3, taken from reference TRBV5-1 and TRBJ1-6): KAGVTQTPRYLIKTRGQQVTLSCSPISGHRSVSWYQQTPGQGLQFLFEYFSETQRNKGNFPGRFSGRQFSNSRSEMNVSTLELGDSALYLCASSPEGQGRSPLHFGNGTRLTVT.

This sequence joins TRBV5-5 and TRBJ2-7; D unresolved. Germline V lookup: CDR1 SGHKS, CDR2 YYEKEE (reference sequence). Trimming left V 1 base short and J 5 bases short, with 7 bases between. CDR3 length: 12 amino acids. The CDR3 DNA is TGTGCCAGCAGCTTGACTCGGAACGAGCAGTACTTC. Amino acid sequence: CASSLTRNEQYF.

This clone was observed a single time. The chain carries TRBV19 and TRBJ1-1; D uncertain. Germline CDR1 LNHDA, CDR2 SQIVND (reference sequence). The CDR3 has 16 residues. The V end lost 4 bases, the J end lost 4 bases, and 19 bases lay between the germline ends. Here the CDR3 reads CASSTSLQVRSTEAFF. In DNA form, the CDR3 reads TGTGCCAGTAGTACCTCTCTTCAGGTCAGGAGCACTGAAGCTTTCTTT.

This clone is a singleton in its sample. The chain uses TRBV6-5 and TRBJ1-2; 7 bases match TRBD1. J lost 6 bases, V lost 6 bases, and 7 bases had no gene match. Looked up from germline, CDR1 is MNHEY and CDR2 is SVGAGI. This CDR3 has 13 amino acids. The CDR3 bases are TGTGCCAGCAGGAAGACAGGGCCGGATGGCTACACCTTC. This encodes CASRKTGPDGYTF.

This clone came up once. The CDR3 nucleotides are TGTGCCAGCAGTTTGAGACAGACCTACGAGCAGTACTTC. Translated, it gives CASSLRQTYEQYF. The V call is TRBV27, the J call TRBJ2-7, with D maybe TRBD1 (5 bases). V gave up 3 bases and J gave up 2 bases, with 8 bases separating them. This CDR3 contains 13 residues. Germline values: CDR1 MNHEY, CDR2 SMNVEV (reference sequence).

The genes are TRBV28 and TRBJ2-7, with 10 bases matching TRBD1. The CDR3 extends over 16 amino acids. Germline loops: CDR1 MDHEN, CDR2 SYDVKM. Unmatched junction bases numbered 11, after V lost 4 bases and J lost 5 bases. CDR3 DNA sequence: TGTGCCAGCAGTTCCCCTGCGGGACAGGGGTTCAACGAGCAGTACTTC. It yields the protein CASSSPAGQGFNEQYF.

The sample holds one count of this clone. CDR3 DNA: TGTGCCAGCAGGAAACGGGACACCACTGAAGCTTTCTTT. Translated: CASRKRDTTEAFF. This rearrangement joins TRBV5-8 to TRBJ1-1; D is perhaps TRBD1 (6 bases). CDR1 is SGHTS and CDR2 is YDEGEE in the germline V gene. With 5 bases removed from V and 4 bases from J, the gap between germline ends came to 12 bases. There are 13 residues in the CDR3.

This clone is a singleton in its sample. The chain recombines TRBV27 with TRBJ1-5, with a weak D call TRBD1 (5 bases). Trimming removed 3 bases from V and 7 bases from J, with 7 bases in between. The germline V gene encodes CDR1 MNHEY and CDR2 SMNVEV (reference sequence). There are 12 residues in the CDR3. The CDR3 is CASSFAGQPQHF. The DNA for the CDR3 is TGTGCCAGCAGTTTTGCAGGGCAGCCCCAGCATTTT.

The rearrangement joins TRBV7-2 to TRBJ1-1; tentatively, D is TRBD1 (5 bases). This CDR3 has 13 amino acids. V lost 7 bases and J lost 5, with 14 bases in between. Germline V CDR1 and CDR2: SGHTA, FQGNSA. The CDR3 protein is CASNIGALTEAFF. In nucleotides, the CDR3 is TGTGCCAGCAATATAGGGGCTTTAACTGAAGCTTTCTTT.

This clone was observed once. The rearrangement links TRBV6-5 to TRBJ2-1; no clear D gene. V was trimmed by 2 bases and J by 0 bases, leaving 11 bases between them. The CDR3 runs 16 residues. Germline V gives CDR1 MNHEY, CDR2 SVGAGI. The CDR3: CASSYDVPSSYNEQFF. The DNA of the CDR3 is TGTGCCAGCAGTTACGACGTCCCGAGCTCCTACAATGAGCAGTTCTTC.

The V call is TRBV12-3 or TRBV12-4, the J call TRBJ1-5; 7 nucleotides align to TRBD1. V trimming: 7 bases; J trimming: 9 bases; junction bases outside the gene matches: 6. This CDR3 has 12 amino acids. The chain's CDR3 is CASNTGELPQHF. DNA for the CDR3: TGTGCCAGCAACACAGGGGAGTTGCCCCAGCATTTT.

V usage is TRBV3-1 (or the pseudogene TRBV3-2) and J usage is TRBJ2-6, with TRBD2 identical over 14 bases. Germline trimming cut 3 bases from V and 1 base from J; bases unmatched to any gene: 2. The CDR3 loop spans 18 amino acids. Germline loops: CDR1 LGHDT, CDR2 YNNKEL (reference sequence). The CDR3 spells CASSQGTSGRSGANVLTF. CDR3 DNA: TGTGCCAGCAGCCAGGGGACTAGCGGGAGATCTGGGGCCAACGTCCTGACTTTC.

The chain recombines TRBV2 with TRBJ2-2, with 8 bases matching TRBD1. CDR3 length equals 16 residues. Germline CDR1 is SNHLY and CDR2 is FYNNEI. V dropped 6 bases and J dropped 3; count of bases not matched to a gene: 9. The CDR3 DNA reads TGTGCCAGCAGGGACGCCGGGACAGGTGACACCGGGGAGCTGTTTTTT. Translated, it gives CASRDAGTGDTGELFF.